Listed below are T cell receptor beta chains from one sample, sequenced in a study of blood T cell repertoires in COVID-19. Data came from immunoSEQ multiplex PCR; TCRdb stores just in-frame clones and leaves some out. The sample has around 700,000 clones; 90% are singletons. The specimen was peripheral blood. Source of these receptors: a woman aged 18 to 35 with acute or convalescent COVID-19. CDR3s leave out the opening cysteine and the closing phenylalanine or tryptophan.

V gene	CDR3 length	J gene	CDR3 protein
TRBV3-1/TRBV3-2	11	TRBJ1-1	ASSRGTVVGAF
TRBV7-2	13	TRBJ2-7	ASSFGYSSSYEQY
TRBV3-1/TRBV3-2	12	TRBJ1-2	ASSPTGKGYGYT
TRBV6-5	12	TRBJ2-2	ASREPLELGELF
TRBV27	10	TRBJ1-5	ASSPGAGGIY
TRBV6-5	12	TRBJ1-1	ASSPGGGNTEAF
TRBV7-2	11	TRBJ2-7	ASSLKESYEQY
TRBV30	12	TRBJ1-1	AWSPPGQGGEAF
TRBV24-1	11	TRBJ1-5	ATSDFRGQPQH
TRBV19	14	TRBJ1-1	ASRNDRGRRWTEAF
TRBV7-9	15	TRBJ2-7	ASSLGHGQLYSYEQY
TRBV19	13	TRBJ2-2	ASSMGRLNTGELF
TRBV6-5	13	TRBJ1-5	ASSTLGGSNQPQH
TRBV5-1	12	TRBJ2-2	ASMGAANTGELF
TRBV7-9	14	TRBJ2-5	ASSLALDRLQETQY
TRBV18	11	TRBJ1-5	ASSGDRNQPQH
TRBV30	9	TRBJ1-1	AWSGSTEAF